Sequencing of this TCR beta chain was carried out in a study of cytomegalovirus exposure and HLA in healthy donors. The CDR3 has 15 residues. The germline CDR1 and CDR2 sequences are SGHDT and YYEEEE. Deletions cut 2 bases from V and 2 bases from J, with 11 bases between. This clone was detected only a few times. The PCR contained 60 Vbeta and 13 Jbeta primers. The assay was immunoSEQ multiplex PCR, and TCRdb's table has in-frame clones only and misses some. The sample contains 90,000 or so clones, just under 70% of which appear only once. The sequenced material came from PBMCs. The clonotype originates from a middle-aged man in good health and CMV-seronegative. The chain combines TRBV5-6 with TRBJ1-3, with D unresolved. CDR3 loop: CASSFPGFTGNTIYF. Here the CDR3 DNA reads TGTGCCAGCAGCTTTCCGGGTTTTACTGGAAACACCATATATTTT.